The clone carrying this T cell receptor (beta chain) was detected ten times or more. The record originates from a study of identical twins. TCRdb processed the 5' RACE reads anew with MiXCR; each CDR3 protein has one entry. The sample has fewer than 250,000 distinct CDR3 sequences; more than 6.5% are singletons. Germline V lookup: CDR1 MGHDK, CDR2 SYGVNS. The CDR3 extends over 15 amino acids. The V gene lost 1 base and the J gene lost 10 bases, with 19 bases spanning the gap. These data were also filed under a second study, of yellow fever vaccine responses in identical twins.

The origin of this receptor is a woman aged 18-29 years in good health. Sequencing used memory (CD45RO+) T cells sorted from blood. The chain combines TRBV25-1 with TRBJ1-1, with D possibly matching TRBD1 (5 bases). This CDR3 is CASSEFGGRGLRAFF. As DNA, the CDR3 is TGTGCCAGCAGTGAATTTGGAGGGAGGGGCCTGCGAGCTTTCTTT.